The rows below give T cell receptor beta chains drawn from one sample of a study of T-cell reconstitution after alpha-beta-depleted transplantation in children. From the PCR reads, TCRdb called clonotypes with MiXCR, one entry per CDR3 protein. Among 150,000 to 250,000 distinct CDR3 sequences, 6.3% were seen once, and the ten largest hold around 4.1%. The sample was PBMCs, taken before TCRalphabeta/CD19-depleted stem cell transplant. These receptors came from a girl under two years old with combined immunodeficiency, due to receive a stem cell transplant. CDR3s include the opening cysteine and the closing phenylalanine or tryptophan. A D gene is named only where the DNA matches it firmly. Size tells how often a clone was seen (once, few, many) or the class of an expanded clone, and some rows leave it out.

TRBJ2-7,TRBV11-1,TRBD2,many,CASSQQLAAHEQYF,TGTGCCAGCAGCCAGCAACTAGCGGCCCACGAGCAGTACTTC
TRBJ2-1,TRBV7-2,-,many,CASSLALFISGGPLSYNEQFF,TGTGCCAGCAGCTTAGCATTGTTTATCAGCGGAGGTCCCCTCTCCTACAATGAGCAGTTCTTC
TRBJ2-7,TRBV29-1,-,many,CSVEDGTAYEQYF,TGCAGCGTTGAAGACGGGACGGCGTACGAGCAGTACTTC
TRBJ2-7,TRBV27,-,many,CASSSLTDYEQYF,TGTGCCAGCAGTTCTCTGACAGATTACGAGCAGTACTTC
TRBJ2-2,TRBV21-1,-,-,CASSAYRATGELFF,TGTGCCAGCAGCGCATACAGGGCTACCGGGGAGCTGTTTTTT
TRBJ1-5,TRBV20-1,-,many,CSAGGRGGQPQHF,TGCAGTGCCGGGGGGAGGGGAGGCCAGCCCCAGCATTTT
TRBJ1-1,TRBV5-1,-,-,CASKFPGNTEAFF,TGCGCCAGCAAGTTCCCAGGGAACACTGAAGCTTTCTTT
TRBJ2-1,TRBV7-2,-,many,CASSRRLFSYNEQFF,TGTGCCAGCAGCCGACGGCTCTTCTCCTACAATGAGCAGTTCTTC
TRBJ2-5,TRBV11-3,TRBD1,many,CASSLGQGRETQYF,TGTGCCAGCAGCCTAGGACAGGGAAGAGAGACCCAGTACTTC
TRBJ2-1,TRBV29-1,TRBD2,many,CSVEDVGASGVYNEQFF,TGCAGCGTTGAAGATGTCGGGGCTAGCGGGGTATACAATGAGCAGTTCTTC
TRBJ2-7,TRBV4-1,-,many,CASSQEVFSSYEQYF,TGCGCCAGCAGCCAAGAGGTGTTTAGCTCCTACGAGCAGTACTTC
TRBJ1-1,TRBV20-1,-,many,CSARLDGEAFF,TGCAGTGCTAGACTGGACGGTGAAGCTTTCTTT
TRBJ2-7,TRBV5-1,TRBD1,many,CASSTKDREMDEQYF,TGCGCCAGCAGCACCAAGGACAGGGAGATGGACGAGCAGTACTTC
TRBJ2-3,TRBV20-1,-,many,CSASTRERHTDTQYF,TGCAGTGCTAGCACTCGAGAGCGACACACAGATACGCAGTATTTT
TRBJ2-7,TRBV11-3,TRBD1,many,CASAGGIEQYF,TGTGCCAGCGCAGGGGGCATAGAGCAGTACTTC
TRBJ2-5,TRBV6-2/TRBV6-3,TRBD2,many,CASSQGLAGGQETQYF,TGTGCCAGCAGTCAAGGACTAGCGGGAGGACAGGAGACCCAGTACTTC
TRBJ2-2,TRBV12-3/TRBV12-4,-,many,CASNTLSVIANTGELFF,TGTGCCAGCAACACCTTGAGCGTTATCGCGAACACCGGGGAGCTGTTTTTT
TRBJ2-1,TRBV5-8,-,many,CASSPPRGFNEQFF,TGTGCCAGCAGCCCCCCCCGAGGTTTTAATGAGCAGTTCTTC
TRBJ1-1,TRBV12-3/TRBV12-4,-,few,CASSFPENTEAFF,TGTGCCAGCAGTTTCCCGGAAAACACTGAAGCTTTCTTT
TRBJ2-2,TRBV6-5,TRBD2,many,CASSYLAGNTGELFF,TGTGCCAGCAGTTATCTAGCGGGTAACACCGGGGAGCTGTTTTTT
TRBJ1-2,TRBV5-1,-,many,CASSPTWMGPYGYTF,TGCGCCAGCAGCCCGACGTGGATGGGGCCCTATGGCTACACCTTC
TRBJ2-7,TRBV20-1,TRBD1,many,CSARDWDRVVSEQYF,TGCAGTGCTAGAGATTGGGACAGGGTAGTAAGCGAGCAGTACTTC
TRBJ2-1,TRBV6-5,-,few,CASSYLRGLGSAYNEQFF,TGTGCCAGCAGTTATTTGAGAGGGCTCGGGTCGGCCTACAATGAGCAGTTCTTC
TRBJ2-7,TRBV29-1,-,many,CSVWDDSYEQYF,TGCAGCGTTTGGGACGACTCCTACGAGCAGTACTTC
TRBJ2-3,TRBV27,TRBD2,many,CASSILAGGPTDTQYF,TGTGCCAGCAGTATCCTAGCGGGAGGACCCACAGATACGCAGTATTTT
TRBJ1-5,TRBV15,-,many,CATSRDFHQPQHF,TGTGCCACCAGCAGAGATTTTCATCAGCCCCAGCATTTT
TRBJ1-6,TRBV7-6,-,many,CAIGALNSPLHF,TGTGCCATCGGGGCCCTTAATTCACCCCTCCACTTT
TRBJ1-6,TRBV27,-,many,CASSPTGGTYNSPLHF,TGTGCCAGCAGTCCCACCGGCGGGACCTATAATTCACCCCTCCACTTT
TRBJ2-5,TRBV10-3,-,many,CAISESSQRPETQYF,TGTGCCATCAGTGAGTCCAGCCAGAGACCAGAGACCCAGTACTTC
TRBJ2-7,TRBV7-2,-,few,CASSLDYVQATYEQYF,TGTGCCAGCAGCTTAGATTATGTACAGGCCACCTACGAGCAGTACTTC
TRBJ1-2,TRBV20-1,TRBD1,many,CSARDWKGGDYGYTF,TGCAGTGCTAGAGATTGGAAAGGGGGCGACTATGGCTACACCTTC
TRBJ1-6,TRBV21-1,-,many,CASRYRGNSPLHF,TGTGCCAGCAGATACCGGGGGAATTCACCCCTCCACTTT